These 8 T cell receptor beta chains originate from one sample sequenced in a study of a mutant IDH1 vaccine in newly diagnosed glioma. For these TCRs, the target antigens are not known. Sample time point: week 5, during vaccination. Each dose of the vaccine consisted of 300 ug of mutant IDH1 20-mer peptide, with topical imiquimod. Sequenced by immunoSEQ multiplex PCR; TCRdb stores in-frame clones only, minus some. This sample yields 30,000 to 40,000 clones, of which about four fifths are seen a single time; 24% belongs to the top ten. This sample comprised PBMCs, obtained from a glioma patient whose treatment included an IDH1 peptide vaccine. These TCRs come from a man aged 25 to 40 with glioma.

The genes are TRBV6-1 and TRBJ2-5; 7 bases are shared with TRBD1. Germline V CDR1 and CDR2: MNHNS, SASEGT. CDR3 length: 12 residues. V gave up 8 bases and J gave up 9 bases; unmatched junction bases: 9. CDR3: CASRFPGGAQYF. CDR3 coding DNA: TGTGCCAGCCGCTTTCCAGGGGGAGCCCAGTACTTC.

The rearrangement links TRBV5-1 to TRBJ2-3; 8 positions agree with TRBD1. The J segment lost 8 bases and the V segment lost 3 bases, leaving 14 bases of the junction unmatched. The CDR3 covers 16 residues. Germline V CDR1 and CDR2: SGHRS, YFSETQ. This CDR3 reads CASSSISDRARATQYF. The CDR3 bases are TGCGCCAGCAGCTCGATTTCGGACAGGGCCAGGGCTACGCAGTATTTT.

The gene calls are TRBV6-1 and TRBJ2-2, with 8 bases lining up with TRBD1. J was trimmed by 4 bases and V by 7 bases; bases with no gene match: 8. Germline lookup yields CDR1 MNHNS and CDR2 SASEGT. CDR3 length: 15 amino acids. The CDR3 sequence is CASTPSGQVTGELFF. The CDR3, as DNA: TGTGCCAGCACTCCATCGGGACAGGTCACCGGGGAGCTGTTTTTT.

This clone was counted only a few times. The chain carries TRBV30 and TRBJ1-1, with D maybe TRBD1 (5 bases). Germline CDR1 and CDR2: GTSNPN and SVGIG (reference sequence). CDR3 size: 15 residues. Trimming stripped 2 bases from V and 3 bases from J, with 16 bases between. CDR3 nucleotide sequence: TGTGCCTGGAGTCCCAACTCCTGGGGCGACACTGAAGCTTTCTTT. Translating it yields CAWSPNSWGDTEAFF.

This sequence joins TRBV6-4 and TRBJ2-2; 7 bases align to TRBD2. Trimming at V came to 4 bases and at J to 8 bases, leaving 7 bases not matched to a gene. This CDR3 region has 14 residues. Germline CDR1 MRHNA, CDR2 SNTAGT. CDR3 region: CASSVGGSAGELFF. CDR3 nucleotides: TGTGCCAGCAGTGTCGGGGGGTCTGCTGGGGAGCTGTTTTTT.

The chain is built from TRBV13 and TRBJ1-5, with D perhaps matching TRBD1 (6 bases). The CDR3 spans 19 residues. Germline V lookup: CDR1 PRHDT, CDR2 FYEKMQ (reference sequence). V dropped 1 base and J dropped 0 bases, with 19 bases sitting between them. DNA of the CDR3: TGTGCCAGCAGCTTAGTCCCCCCAGCCGCCAGGGGTAGCAATCAGCCCCAGCATTTT. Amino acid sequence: CASSLVPPAARGSNQPQHF. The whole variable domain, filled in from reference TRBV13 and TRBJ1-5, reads AAGVIQSPRHLIKEKRETATLKCYPIPRHDTVYWYQQGPGQDPQFLISFYEKMQSDKGSIPDRFSAQQFSDYHSELNMSSLELGDSALYFCASSLVPPAARGSNQPQHFGDGTRLSIL.

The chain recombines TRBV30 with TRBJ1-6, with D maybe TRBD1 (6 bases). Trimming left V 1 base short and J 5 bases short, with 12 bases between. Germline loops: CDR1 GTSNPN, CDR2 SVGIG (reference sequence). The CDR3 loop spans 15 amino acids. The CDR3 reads CAWSEDSGHNSPLHF. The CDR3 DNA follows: TGTGCCTGGAGTGAGGACAGTGGTCATAATTCACCCCTCCACTTT.

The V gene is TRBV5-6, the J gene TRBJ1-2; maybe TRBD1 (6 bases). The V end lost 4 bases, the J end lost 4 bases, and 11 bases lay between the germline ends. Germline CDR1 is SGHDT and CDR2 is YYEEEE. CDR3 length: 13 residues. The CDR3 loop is CASSPGQTYGYTF. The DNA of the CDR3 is TGTGCCAGCAGCCCCGGACAGACCTATGGCTACACCTTC.